The 7 T cell receptor beta chains given below trace back to one sample, sequenced in a study of T cell repertoires in cytomegalovirus infection. TCRdb ran MiXCR on the reads and lists one entry per CDR3 protein. The data show hundreds of thousands of distinct CDR3 sequences, approximately 31% seen once. The antigens of these receptors remain unknown. This specimen consisted of cultured CD8+ T cells from PBMCs, obtained from culture after CMV antigen stimulation. The receptors were gathered from a human donor in good health (CMV status not recorded). Some clones in this sample may be carry-over from other donors' samples.

V is TRBV9 and J is TRBJ2-5, with D hard to call. The germline CDR1 and CDR2 sequences are SGDLS and YYNGEE. The CDR3 has 13 residues. Trimming removed 3 bases from V and 7 bases from J, with 13 bases in between. This chain's CDR3 is CASSARRGGTQYF. In nucleotides, the CDR3 is TGTGCCAGCAGCGCCCGCAGAGGCGGGACCCAGTACTTC.

The rearrangement links TRBV7-6 to TRBJ2-2, with D unclear. The CDR3 contains 14 residues. V lost 5 bases to trimming and J lost 1 base, with 8 bases between them. Germline loops: CDR1 SGHVS, CDR2 FNYEAQ. In nucleotides, the CDR3 is TGTGCCAGCAGCAGGGCACTGAACACCGGGGAGCTGTTTTTT. Its translation: CASSRALNTGELFF. Supplemented by reference TRBV7-6 and TRBJ2-2, the full variable domain reads GAGVSQSPRYKVTKRGQDVALRCDPISGHVSLYWYRQALGQGPEFLTYFNYEAQQDKSGLPNDRFSAERPEGSISTLTIQRTEQRDSAMYRCASSRALNTGELFFGEGSRLTVL.

V gene TRBV6-6 combines with J gene TRBJ1-4; D unresolved. V dropped 5 bases and J dropped 0 bases, with 13 bases sitting between them. Per the germline V gene, CDR1 is MNHNY and CDR2 is SVGAGI (reference sequence). This CDR3 has 16 residues. This CDR3 is CASSQTLRATNEKLFF. Here the CDR3 DNA reads TGTGCCAGCAGTCAAACCCTTAGAGCAACTAATGAAAAACTGTTTTTT.

This clonotype was observed a handful of times. The chain links TRBV10-3 to TRBJ2-2; D unresolved. V lost 10 bases and J lost 9, with 9 bases in between. This CDR3 region has 10 residues. CDR1 is ENHRY, CDR2 SYGVKD, per germline. CDR3 nucleotides: TGTGCCACTTGGAACAGGGAGCTGTTTTTT. Protein: CATWNRELFF.

A few counts support this clonotype. This chain connects TRBV11-2 to TRBJ2-3; TRBD2 agrees at 14 bases. The CDR3 is made up of 17 amino acids. From germline, CDR1 is SGHAT and CDR2 FQNNGV. Trimming removed 3 bases from V and 5 bases from J; junction bases left unmatched: 7. CDR3 sequence (DNA): TGTGCCAGCAGCTTCCGACTAGCGGGGGGGCCGGTAGATACGCAGTATTTT. Its protein is CASSFRLAGGPVDTQYF.

At least ten counts were recorded for this clonotype. The rearrangement links TRBV7-2 to TRBJ2-7; D is unresolved. With 5 bases removed from V and 7 bases from J, the gap between germline ends came to 15 bases. This CDR3 spans 13 amino acids. CDR1 and CDR2 from the germline V gene are SGHTA and FQGNSA. Here the CDR3 DNA reads TGTGCCAGCAGCCCTGATTCGCATGGGGAGCAGTACTTC. It yields the protein CASSPDSHGEQYF.

In the case of this clonotype: Relative to the germline gene, one junction end is altered; a read error may explain this. The chain uses TRBV4-1 and TRBJ2-1; unclear D gene. Germline assignment: CDR1 MGHRA and CDR2 YSYEKL. There are 13 residues in the CDR3. CDR3 bases: TGTGCCAGCAGCCAAGCAGGAGTCAATGAGCAGTTCTTC. Amino acid sequence: CASSQAGVNEQFF.